A single sample gave rise to the 30 T cell receptor beta chains below, sequenced in a study of blood T cell repertoires in COVID-19. Here immunoSEQ multiplex PCR was the method, and the copy in TCRdb shows in-frame clones only, minus some. Of roughly 36,000 clones listed, about 87% were seen once; the top ten hold around 9.1%. The sequenced sample consisted of peripheral blood. All receptors come from a man older than 75 with active COVID-19.

This clone appeared a single time. The V gene is TRBV6-1, the J gene TRBJ2-4, with D uncertain. The CDR3 spans 17 residues. V lost 1 base, J lost 0 bases, and 13 bases lay in between. Germline V gene sequence: CDR1 MNHNS, CDR2 SASEGT. The DNA for the CDR3 is TGTGCCAGCAGTGAAGGGGTCGACATTCTAGCCAAAAACATTCAGTACTTC. Translated, it gives CASSEGVDILAKNIQYF.

This clone is deemed medium-sized. The rearrangement links TRBV25-1 to TRBJ2-7; TRBD1 matches 8 bases. The CDR3 is made up of 14 amino acids. V gave up 7 bases and J gave up 2 bases; unmatched junction bases: 7. The germline V gene encodes CDR1 MGHDK and CDR2 SYGVNS. CDR3 nucleotides: TGTGCCAGCAATGCCGAGACAGGGGCCTACGAGCAGTACTTC. Its protein product is CASNAETGAYEQYF.

This sequence joins TRBV9 and TRBJ1-1; the match to TRBD1 covers 7 bases. The CDR3 spans 18 residues. Germline assignment: CDR1 SGDLS and CDR2 YYNGEE. V trimming: 0 bases; J trimming: 0 bases; junction bases outside the gene matches: 11. CDR3 nucleotide sequence: TGTGCCAGCAGCGTAGTACTCGGAGGAACAGGGGTGAACACTGAAGCTTTCTTT. Amino acids: CASSVVLGGTGVNTEAFF.

This chain connects TRBV6-2 or TRBV6-3 to TRBJ2-7; 7 positions match TRBD2. The CDR3 is 15 amino acids. V lost 5 bases, J lost 4 bases, and 11 bases stayed unmatched. Looked up from germline, CDR1 is MNHEY and CDR2 is SVGEGT. The chain's CDR3 is CASSTLREGRYEQYF. CDR3 in DNA: TGTGCCAGCAGTACCTTGAGGGAGGGACGTTACGAGCAGTACTTC.

V usage is TRBV7-2 and J usage is TRBJ1-3; 8 bases align to TRBD1. Trimming removed 5 bases from V and 8 bases from J; junction bases left unmatched: 11. Germline CDR1 and CDR2: SGHTA and FQGNSA. The CDR3 is made up of 15 amino acids. The CDR3 loop reads CASSKGQGGRYTIYF. The DNA for the CDR3 is TGTGCCAGCAGCAAAGGACAGGGAGGGAGGTACACCATATATTTT.

This clone has a single count. The rearrangement links TRBV9 to TRBJ2-2, with TRBD2 matching 7 bases. CDR1 is SGDLS and CDR2 is YYNGEE in the germline V gene. The CDR3 sequence is 16 residues long. Unmatched junction bases numbered 9, after V lost 2 bases and J lost 5 bases. The CDR3 sequence: CASSVTAGVGTGELFF. CDR3 nucleotide sequence: TGTGCCAGCAGCGTGACCGCGGGAGTAGGGACCGGGGAGCTGTTTTTT.

In its sample, this clone was seen a few times. This chain connects TRBV5-4 to TRBJ2-7; TRBD2 matches at 11 bases. The CDR3 is 15 amino acids. Germline-derived CDR1 and CDR2 are SGHNT and YYREEE (reference sequence). Trimming removed 0 bases from V and 3 bases from J; junction bases left unmatched: 2. The CDR3 spells CASSLAGTSGYEQYF. The CDR3 DNA reads as TGTGCCAGCAGCTTGGCCGGGACTAGCGGCTACGAGCAGTACTTC.

This chain connects TRBV19 to TRBJ2-1; 12 positions agree with TRBD2. The CDR3 is 16 amino acids. J gave up 4 bases and V 5 bases, and 6 bases lay outside the gene matches. Germline CDR1 is LNHDA and CDR2 is SQIVND (reference sequence). CDR3 residues: CASSPRTSGVYNEQFF. The CDR3 DNA is TGTGCCAGTAGTCCTCGGACTAGCGGGGTATACAATGAGCAGTTCTTC.

The chain employs TRBV6-5 and TRBJ1-4; 8 bases fit TRBD1. Trimming removed 5 bases from V and 7 bases from J; junction bases left unmatched: 6. CDR1 and CDR2 from the germline V gene are MNHEY and SVGAGI. The CDR3 runs 14 residues. CDR3 amino acids: CASSRDRGVEKLFF. In DNA form, the CDR3 reads TGTGCCAGCAGTCGTGACAGGGGTGTTGAAAAACTGTTTTTT.

The V call is TRBV19, the J call TRBJ2-7; 12 nucleotides agree with TRBD1. CDR1 is LNHDA, CDR2 SQIVND, per germline (reference sequence). Germline trimming cut 5 bases from V and 5 bases from J; bases unmatched to any gene: 13. This CDR3 has 17 residues. The CDR3 DNA follows: TGTGCCAGTAGTCCACTCGGTCCGGGACAGGGGGCGGACGAGCAGTACTTC. Its protein product is CASSPLGPGQGADEQYF. The full variable domain, with the rest looked up from reference TRBV19 and TRBJ2-7, is DGGITQSPKYLFRKEGQNVTLSCEQNLNHDAMYWYRQDPGQGLRLIYYSQIVNDFQKGDIAEGYSVSREKKESFPLTVTSAQKNPTAFYLCASSPLGPGQGADEQYFGPGTRLTVT.

The V and J genes are TRBV15 and TRBJ2-7; the D is unclear. The CDR3 totals 11 residues. Germline lookup yields CDR1 LNHNV and CDR2 YYDKDF (reference sequence). The V end was cut by 3 bases, the J end by 3 bases, with 3 bases between. CDR3 DNA: TGTGCCACCAGCAGTAACTACGAGCAGTACTTC. Protein sequence: CATSSNYEQYF.

The rearrangement joins TRBV5-6 to TRBJ2-2, with 7 bases identical to TRBD2. The junction had 3 bases not matched to a gene; V was cut back by 0 bases and J by 1 base. Germline CDR1 is SGHDT and CDR2 is YYEEEE. This CDR3 region has 16 residues. DNA for the CDR3: TGTGCCAGCAGCTTGGATGGCGGGAGGAACACCGGGGAGCTGTTTTTT. Protein product: CASSLDGGRNTGELFF.

DNA for the CDR3: TGTGCCACCAGTGATACGTCCGGGACAGGGGGCTTAGGGAACACCGGGGAGCTGTTTTTT. Protein product: CATSDTSGTGGLGNTGELFF. The chain is built from TRBV24-1 and TRBJ2-2; 12 nucleotides match TRBD1. Germline V gives CDR1 KGHDR, CDR2 SFDVKD. The CDR3 is 20 amino acids. With V trimmed by 3 bases and J by 1 base, 11 bases remained unmatched.

The chain has TRBV7-2 and TRBJ1-6, with D uncertain. This CDR3 is 13 amino acids long. Germline CDR1 and CDR2: SGHTA and FQGNSA. V shed 3 bases and J shed 7 bases, with 7 bases lying between them. CDR3 region: CASSLGWNSPLHF. The CDR3 bases are TGTGCCAGCAGCTTGGGCTGGAATTCACCCCTCCACTTT.

The V gene is TRBV9, the J gene TRBJ2-3, with 11 nucleotides matching TRBD2. This CDR3 region has 15 residues. CDR1 and CDR2 (germline): SGDLS, YYNGEE. V gave up 1 base and J gave up 3 bases; unmatched junction bases: 1. This CDR3 reads CASSVSSGRTDTQYF. CDR3 nucleotides: TGTGCCAGCAGCGTATCTAGCGGGAGGACAGATACGCAGTATTTT.

The V gene is TRBV2, the J gene TRBJ2-1; D may be TRBD1 (8 bases). Trimming stripped 7 bases from V and 2 bases from J, with 27 bases between. Germline CDR1 is SNHLY and CDR2 is FYNNEI. This CDR3 has 19 residues. In nucleotides, the CDR3 is TGTGCCAGCAAAATCAGGGGGCTCGGGACTAACAACCCCTACAATGAGCAGTTCTTC. Encoded protein: CASKIRGLGTNNPYNEQFF.

The chain links TRBV7-2 to TRBJ1-1; D is unclear. This CDR3 is 13 amino acids long. Trimming took off 5 bases at V and 3 bases at J, with 10 bases between the two ends. CDR1 and CDR2 (germline): SGHTA, FQGNSA. The DNA of the CDR3 is TGTGCCAGCAGCCCCTGGGAGGACACTGAAGCTTTCTTT. Protein sequence: CASSPWEDTEAFF.

This sequence joins TRBV6-5 and TRBJ2-3; 10 bases fit TRBD2. This CDR3 is built from 14 residues. The V gene's germline CDR1 is MNHEY and CDR2 SVGAGI. With 5 bases clipped from V and 6 bases from J, the junction kept 5 bases outside the gene matches. The CDR3 loop is CASSPLAGVDTQYF. The CDR3 region has the DNA TGTGCCAGCAGTCCTCTAGCGGGAGTGGATACGCAGTATTTT.

This rearrangement joins TRBV3-1 (or the pseudogene TRBV3-2) to TRBJ2-7; 7 nucleotides align to TRBD2. The germline V gene has CDR1 LGHDT and CDR2 YNNKEL (reference sequence). This CDR3 has 14 residues. J was trimmed by 4 bases and V by 0 bases; bases with no gene match: 3. CDR3 sequence: CASSQEGGRYEQYF. The CDR3 DNA sequence: TGTGCCAGCAGCCAAGAGGGGGGGAGGTACGAGCAGTACTTC.

The chain employs TRBV6-5 and TRBJ2-2, with 9 bases aligning to TRBD2. Trimming removed 1 base from V and 4 bases from J; junction bases left unmatched: 4. The CDR3 is 16 residues long. Germline lookup yields CDR1 MNHEY and CDR2 SVGAGI. CDR3 nucleotide sequence: TGTGCCAGCAGTTACTTTAGCGGGAGAGGCACCGGGGAGCTGTTTTTT. It specifies CASSYFSGRGTGELFF.

The chain links TRBV5-1 to TRBJ2-3; 7 bases fit TRBD2. Per the germline V gene, CDR1 is SGHRS and CDR2 is YFSETQ. The CDR3 consists of 16 residues. V shed 0 bases, J shed 1 base, and the junction held 5 bases outside the gene matches. The CDR3 nucleotides read TGCGCCAGCAGCTTGGGTGCTAGCGGTGGCACAGATACGCAGTATTTT. It is translated as CASSLGASGGTDTQYF.

This sequence joins TRBV6-5 and TRBJ2-1, with no clear D. The CDR3 loop spans 13 amino acids. CDR1 MNHEY and CDR2 SVGAGI come from the germline V gene. V was shortened by 6 bases and J by 4 bases, with 10 bases between the two germline ends. CDR3 DNA: TGTGCCAGCAGGGTGGGCGAGTACAATGAGCAGTTCTTC. The encoded protein is CASRVGEYNEQFF.

The genes are TRBV4-1 and TRBJ2-4; 10 positions agree with TRBD2. CDR3 length equals 19 residues. Germline V gives CDR1 MGHRA, CDR2 YSYEKL. The J segment lost 2 bases and the V segment lost 3 bases, leaving 13 bases of the junction unmatched. DNA of the CDR3: TGCGCCAGCAGCCAGGGCCCCTCGACTAGCGGGTTCTCCAAAAACATTCAGTACTTC. The encoded protein is CASSQGPSTSGFSKNIQYF.

This clone appeared a single time. The rearrangement joins TRBV18 to TRBJ1-1, with 7 bases aligning to TRBD1. The CDR3 totals 16 residues. Germline-derived CDR1 and CDR2 are KGHSH and LQKENI. The trim removed 5 bases at V and 1 base at J, leaving 10 bases unmatched. CDR3 in DNA: TGTGCCAGCTCATCCTTGGGACAGACAACGAACACTGAAGCTTTCTTT. It codes for CASSSLGQTTNTEAFF.

This clone turned up a few times. The chain combines TRBV28 with TRBJ2-3, with 7 bases fitting TRBD2. Per germline, CDR1 MDHEN and CDR2 SYDVKM. The length of the CDR3 is 16 residues. V was clipped by 3 bases and J by 6 bases; unmatched bases: 12. CDR3 bases: TGTGCCAGCAGTTTTTTGGTCGCGGGAGTTCATGATACGCAGTATTTT. Translated, it gives CASSFLVAGVHDTQYF.

The rearrangement joins TRBV30 to TRBJ1-4; 7 bases agree with TRBD1. V lost 0 bases, J lost 11 bases, and 12 bases stayed unmatched. The germline CDR1 and CDR2 sequences are GTSNPN and SVGIG (reference sequence). This CDR3 spans 15 amino acids. The CDR3 protein is CAWSVRARQGSKLFF. The CDR3 DNA sequence: TGTGCCTGGAGTGTACGAGCCAGACAGGGCTCGAAACTGTTTTTT.

This clone was recorded once. The rearrangement joins TRBV28 to TRBJ2-2; 9 nucleotides align to TRBD2. The germline gives CDR1 MDHEN, CDR2 SYDVKM. The J segment lost 6 bases and the V segment lost 2 bases, leaving 4 bases of the junction unmatched. CDR3 length equals 15 residues. CDR3 residues: CASSLAGGFPGELFF. CDR3 nucleotides: TGTGCCAGCAGTTTAGCGGGAGGGTTCCCCGGGGAGCTGTTTTTT.

This rearrangement joins TRBV10-3 to TRBJ2-4; D is possibly TRBD2 (6 bases). Germline CDR1 is ENHRY and CDR2 is SYGVKD. CDR3 length: 18 amino acids. Trimming left V 0 bases short and J 0 bases short, with 15 bases between. CDR3 region: CAISESNFGGLAKNIQYF. DNA for the CDR3: TGTGCCATCAGTGAGTCGAATTTCGGAGGGCTAGCCAAAAACATTCAGTACTTC.

The chain links TRBV2 to TRBJ2-1; perhaps TRBD1 as D (5 bases). Trimming left V 7 bases short and J 0 bases short, with 13 bases between. CDR3 length: 15 amino acids. Looked up from germline, CDR1 is SNHLY and CDR2 is FYNNEI. CDR3 DNA sequence: TGTGCCAGCACCCTAGACAGTAGCTCCTACAATGAGCAGTTCTTC. Translated: CASTLDSSSYNEQFF.

This chain uses TRBV6-1 with TRBJ2-7; a weak D match, TRBD1 (6 bases). V was clipped by 2 bases and J by 1 base, with 15 bases between them. Germline V CDR1 and CDR2: MNHNS, SASEGT. The CDR3 covers 16 residues. The CDR3 here is CASSEIGTYASYEQYF. The CDR3 coding sequence is TGTGCCAGCAGTGAAATCGGGACATATGCTTCCTACGAGCAGTACTTC.